This T cell receptor beta chain stems from a study of shared clonotypes between healthy human individuals. CD45RO-negative CD8 cells positively selected for CCR7 made up the naive population, which excluded terminally differentiated effector memory CD45RA+ cells. Method: immunoSEQ multiplex PCR; TCRdb's copy keeps in-frame clones and lacks some. The sample carries roughly 770,000 clones, 90% to 97% recorded once. The receptor's source is a man aged 25-45 years in good health. Sequenced: naive CD8+ T cells sorted from blood.

The DNA for the CDR3 is TGCAGCGTTGCGACAGCCAGCTCCTACGAGCAGTACTTC. Translation: CSVATASSYEQYF. The gene calls are TRBV29-1 and TRBJ2-7; possible D gene TRBD1, 5 bases. Germline CDR1 is SQVTM and CDR2 is ANQGSEA. This CDR3 comprises 13 residues. The V end was cut by 4 bases, the J end by 0 bases, with 10 bases between.